This paragraph covers one T cell receptor (beta chain) sequence. This specimen comes from a study of blood T cell repertoires in COVID-19. Background on the study: There were acute and convalescent COVID-19 samples, and they came from the United States, Italy and Spain. In each case, the material was cDNA or gDNA derived from T cells, B-cell-depleted T cells, or PBMCs.

The authors' processing: Amplification of reference gene primers provided the estimated nucleated cell counts. Produced via immunoSEQ multiplex PCR; TCRdb's table is partial and in-frame only. D and trimming come from the DNA, and the V and J calls and clone size come from that table. This table holds 90,000 to 120,000 clones, around 90% found once. With 4 bases removed from V and 1 base from J, the gap between germline ends came to 10 bases. The V gene's germline CDR1 is MNHEY and CDR2 SMNVEV (reference sequence). CDR3 length: 15 residues. The specimen sequenced was peripheral blood. This TCR was sampled from a man aged 40-50 years with active or convalescent COVID-19. The chain carries TRBV27 and TRBJ2-2, with D perhaps TRBD1 (5 bases). The chain's CDR3 is CASSSSQGNTGELFF. The CDR3 DNA sequence: TGTGCCAGCAGTTCCAGCCAGGGGAACACCGGGGAGCTGTTTTTT.